The sequence of this T cell receptor (beta chain) was determined in a study of cytomegalovirus exposure and HLA in healthy donors. V lost 2 bases, J lost 5 bases, and 12 bases lay in between. Germline-derived CDR1 and CDR2 are MNHEY and SVGAGI. CDR3 length equals 14 residues. PCR employed 60 Vbeta and 13 Jbeta primers. The data were produced by immunoSEQ multiplex PCR, yet TCRdb's version contains in-frame clones alone and is incomplete. The repertoire holds roughly 82,000 clones, with approximately 74% as singletons. The TCR was taken from a woman between 45 and 60 years old in good health and CMV-seropositive. This rearrangement joins TRBV6-5 to TRBJ1-1; tentative D call: TRBD1 (5 bases). The source material was PBMCs. CDR3 region: CASSYLGGRTEAFF. The CDR3 DNA reads TGTGCCAGCAGTTACCTCGGGGGGAGGACTGAAGCTTTCTTT.